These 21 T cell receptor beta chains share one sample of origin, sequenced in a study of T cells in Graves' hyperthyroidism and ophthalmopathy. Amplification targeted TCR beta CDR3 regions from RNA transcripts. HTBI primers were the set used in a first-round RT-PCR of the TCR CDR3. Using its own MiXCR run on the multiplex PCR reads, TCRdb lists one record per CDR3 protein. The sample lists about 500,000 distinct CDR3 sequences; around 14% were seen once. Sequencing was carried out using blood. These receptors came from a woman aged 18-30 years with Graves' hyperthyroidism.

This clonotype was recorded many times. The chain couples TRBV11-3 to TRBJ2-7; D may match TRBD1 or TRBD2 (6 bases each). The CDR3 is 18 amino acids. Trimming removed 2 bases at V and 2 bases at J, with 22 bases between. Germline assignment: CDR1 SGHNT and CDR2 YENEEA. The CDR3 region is CASSLRPRGAAPTYEQYF. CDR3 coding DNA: TGTGCCAGCAGCTTAAGACCGAGGGGGGCCGCACCCACCTACGAGCAGTACTTC.

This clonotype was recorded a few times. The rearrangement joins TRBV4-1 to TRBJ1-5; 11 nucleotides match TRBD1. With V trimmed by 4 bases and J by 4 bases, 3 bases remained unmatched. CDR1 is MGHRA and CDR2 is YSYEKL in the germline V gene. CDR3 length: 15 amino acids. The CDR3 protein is CASSPGDRGNQPQHF. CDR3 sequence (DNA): TGCGCCAGCAGCCCCGGGGACAGGGGGAATCAGCCCCAGCATTTT.

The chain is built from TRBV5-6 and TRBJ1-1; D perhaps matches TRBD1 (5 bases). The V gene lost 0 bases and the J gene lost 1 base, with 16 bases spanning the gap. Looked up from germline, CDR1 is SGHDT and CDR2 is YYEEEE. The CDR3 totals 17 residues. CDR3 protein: CASSLVLRGYRNTEAFF. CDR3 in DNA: TGTGCCAGCAGCTTGGTTCTACGGGGCTACAGGAACACTGAAGCTTTCTTT.

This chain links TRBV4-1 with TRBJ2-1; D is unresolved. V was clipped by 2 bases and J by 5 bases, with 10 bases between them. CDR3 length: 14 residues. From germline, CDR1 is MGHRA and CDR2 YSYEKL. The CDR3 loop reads CASSQQFRHNEQFF. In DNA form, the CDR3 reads TGCGCCAGCAGCCAACAATTTAGGCACAATGAGCAGTTCTTC.

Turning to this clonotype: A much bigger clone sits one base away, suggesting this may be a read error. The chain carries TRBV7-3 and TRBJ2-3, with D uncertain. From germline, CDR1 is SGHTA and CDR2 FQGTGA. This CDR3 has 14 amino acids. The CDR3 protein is CTSSQRISTDTQYF. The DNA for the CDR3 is TGTACCAGCAGCCAAAGGATAAGCACAGATACGCAGTATTTT.

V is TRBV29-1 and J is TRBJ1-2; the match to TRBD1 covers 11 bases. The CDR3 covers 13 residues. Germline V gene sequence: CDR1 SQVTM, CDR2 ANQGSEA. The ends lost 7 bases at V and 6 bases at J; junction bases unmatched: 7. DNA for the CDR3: TGCAGCGCTGGACAGGGGGCGGGGCATGGCTACACCTTC. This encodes CSAGQGAGHGYTF.

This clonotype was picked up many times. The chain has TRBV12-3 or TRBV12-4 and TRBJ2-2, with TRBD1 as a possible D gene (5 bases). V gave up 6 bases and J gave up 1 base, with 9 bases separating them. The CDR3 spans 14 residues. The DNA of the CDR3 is TGTGCCAGCAGACCTGACAGGAACACCGGGGAGCTGTTTTTT. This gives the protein CASRPDRNTGELFF.

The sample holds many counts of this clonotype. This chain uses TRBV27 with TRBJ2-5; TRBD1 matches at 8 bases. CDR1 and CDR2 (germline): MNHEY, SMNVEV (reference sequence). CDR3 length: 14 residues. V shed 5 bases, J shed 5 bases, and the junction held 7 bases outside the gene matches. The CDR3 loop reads CASSLSGGVETQYF. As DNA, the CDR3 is TGTGCCAGCAGTCTTTCAGGGGGCGTTGAGACCCAGTACTTC.

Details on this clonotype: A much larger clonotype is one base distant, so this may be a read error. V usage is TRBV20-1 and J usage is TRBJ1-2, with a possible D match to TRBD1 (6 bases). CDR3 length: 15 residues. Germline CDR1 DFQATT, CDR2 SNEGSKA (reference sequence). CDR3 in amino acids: CGARPSMAPGDGYTF. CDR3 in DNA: TGCGGTGCTAGGCCCAGCATGGCCCCAGGGGATGGCTACACCTTC.

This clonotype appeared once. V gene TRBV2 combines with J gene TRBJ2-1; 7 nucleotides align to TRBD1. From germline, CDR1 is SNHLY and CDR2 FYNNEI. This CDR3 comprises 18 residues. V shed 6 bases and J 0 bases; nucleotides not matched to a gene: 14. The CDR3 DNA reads TGTGCCAGCAGCCAACACAACCGGGACAGAAGCTCCTACAATGAGCAGTTCTTC. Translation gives CASSQHNRDRSSYNEQFF.

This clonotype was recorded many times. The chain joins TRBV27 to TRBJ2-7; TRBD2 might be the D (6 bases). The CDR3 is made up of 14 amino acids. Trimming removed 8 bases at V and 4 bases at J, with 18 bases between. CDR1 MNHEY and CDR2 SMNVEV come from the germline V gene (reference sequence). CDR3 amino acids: CASRSGEYVYEQYF. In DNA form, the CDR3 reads TGTGCCAGCCGATCGGGGGAGTATGTGTACGAGCAGTACTTC.

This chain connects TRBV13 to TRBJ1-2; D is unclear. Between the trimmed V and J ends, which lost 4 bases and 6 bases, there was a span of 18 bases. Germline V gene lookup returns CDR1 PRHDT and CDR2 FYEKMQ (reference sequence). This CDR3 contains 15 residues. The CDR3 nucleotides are TGTGCCAGCAGCTCGATGACCCTGGAGCGGCATGGCTACACCTTC. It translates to CASSSMTLERHGYTF.

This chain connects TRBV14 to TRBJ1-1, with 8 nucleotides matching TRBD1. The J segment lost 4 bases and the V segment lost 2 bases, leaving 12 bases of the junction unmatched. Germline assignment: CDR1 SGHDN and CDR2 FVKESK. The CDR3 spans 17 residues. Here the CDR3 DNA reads TGTGCCAGCAGCCAAAACTCCGGACAGGGTTGGGGCACTGAAGCTTTCTTT. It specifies CASSQNSGQGWGTEAFF.

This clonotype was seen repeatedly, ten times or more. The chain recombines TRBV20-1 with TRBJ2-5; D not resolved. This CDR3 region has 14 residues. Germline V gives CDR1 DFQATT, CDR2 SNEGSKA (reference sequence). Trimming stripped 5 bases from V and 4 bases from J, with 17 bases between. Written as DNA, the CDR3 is TGCAGTGCTGACCTCCGGGCCCCATCAGAGACCCAGTACTTC. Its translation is CSADLRAPSETQYF.

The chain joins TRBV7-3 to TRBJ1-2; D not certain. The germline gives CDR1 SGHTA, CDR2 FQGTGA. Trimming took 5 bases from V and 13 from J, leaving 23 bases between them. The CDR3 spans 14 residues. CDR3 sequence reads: CASSPVERLDGATF. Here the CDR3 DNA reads TGTGCCAGCAGCCCGGTCGAGAGACTTGACGGTGCCACCTTC.

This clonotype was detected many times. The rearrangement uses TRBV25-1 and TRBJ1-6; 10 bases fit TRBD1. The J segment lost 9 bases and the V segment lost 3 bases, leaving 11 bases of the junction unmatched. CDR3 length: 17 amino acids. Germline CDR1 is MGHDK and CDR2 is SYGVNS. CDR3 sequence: CASSDDRGLILGSPLHF. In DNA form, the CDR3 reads TGTGCCAGCAGTGACGACAGGGGGCTAATCTTAGGTTCACCCCTCCACTTT.

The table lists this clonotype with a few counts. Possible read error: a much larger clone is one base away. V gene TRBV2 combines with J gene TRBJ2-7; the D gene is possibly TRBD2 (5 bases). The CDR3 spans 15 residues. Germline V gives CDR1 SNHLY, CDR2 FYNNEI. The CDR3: CAGSEAPRTSYEQYF. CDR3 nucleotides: TGTGCCGGCAGTGAAGCGCCACGGACTTCCTACGAGCAGTACTTC. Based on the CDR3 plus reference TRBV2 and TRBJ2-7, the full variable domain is EPEVTQTPSHQVTQMGQEVILRCVPISNHLYFYWYRQILGQKVEFLVSFYNNEISEKSEIFDDQFSVERPDGSNFTLKIRSTKLEDSAMYFCAGSEAPRTSYEQYFGPGTRLTVT.

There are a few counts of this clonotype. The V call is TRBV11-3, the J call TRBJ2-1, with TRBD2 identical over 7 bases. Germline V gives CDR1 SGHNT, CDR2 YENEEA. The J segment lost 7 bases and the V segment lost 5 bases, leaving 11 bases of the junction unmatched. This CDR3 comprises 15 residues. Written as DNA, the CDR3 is TGTGCCAGCAGCCCCGCCGCGGGAGCTTCAAATGAGCAGTTCTTC. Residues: CASSPAAGASNEQFF.

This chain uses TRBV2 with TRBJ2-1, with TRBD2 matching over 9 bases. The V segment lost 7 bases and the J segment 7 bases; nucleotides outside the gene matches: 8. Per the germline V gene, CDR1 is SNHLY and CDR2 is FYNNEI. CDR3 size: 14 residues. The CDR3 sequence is CASTNRLAGNEQFF. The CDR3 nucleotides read TGTGCCAGCACGAATCGCCTAGCGGGGAATGAGCAGTTCTTC.

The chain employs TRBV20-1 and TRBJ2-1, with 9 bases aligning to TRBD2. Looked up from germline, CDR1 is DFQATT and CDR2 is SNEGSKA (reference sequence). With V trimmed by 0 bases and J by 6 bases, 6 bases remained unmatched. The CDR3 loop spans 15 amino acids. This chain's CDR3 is CSARDLRLAANEQFF. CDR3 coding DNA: TGCAGTGCTAGAGATCTGAGACTAGCGGCCAATGAGCAGTTCTTC.

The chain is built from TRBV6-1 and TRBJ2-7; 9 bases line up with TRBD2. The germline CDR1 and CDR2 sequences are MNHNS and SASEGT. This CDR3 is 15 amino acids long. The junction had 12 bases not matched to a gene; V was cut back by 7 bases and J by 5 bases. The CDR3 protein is CASNPGTSRLDEQYV. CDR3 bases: TGTGCCAGCAACCCCGGGACTAGCCGTCTCGACGAGCAGTACGTC.